This TCR beta chain emerged from a study of T cell repertoires in cytomegalovirus infection. As for the study in general: Indicated by public TCR beta signatures were CMV infection and matching HLA type. Study outcomes and limitations: Cumulative frequency (of public TCR beta family members) identified carriers of CMV plus the relevant HLA. HLA-C-restricted CMV-specific TCR beta clonotypes were dominant in the ex vivo response.

Trimming removed 10 bases from V and 8 bases from J, with 18 bases in between. The CDR3 runs to 13 residues. The V gene's germline CDR1 is LNHDA and CDR2 SQIVND (reference sequence). From the reads, TCRdb called clonotypes with MiXCR, one entry per CDR3 protein. Among approximately 630,000 distinct CDR3 sequences listed, 24% were seen once. As regards this clonotype: The antigen is undetermined.

The J gene is TRBJ2-1, the V gene TRBV19; D remains ambiguous. The source is a human donor in good health (CMV status not recorded). Some clones in this sample may be carry-over from other donors' samples. Material: CD8+ T cells from PBMCs. The CDR3 here is CATHRSFGDEQFF. CDR3 coding DNA: TGTGCCACCCATCGGAGTTTTGGGGATGAGCAGTTCTTC.